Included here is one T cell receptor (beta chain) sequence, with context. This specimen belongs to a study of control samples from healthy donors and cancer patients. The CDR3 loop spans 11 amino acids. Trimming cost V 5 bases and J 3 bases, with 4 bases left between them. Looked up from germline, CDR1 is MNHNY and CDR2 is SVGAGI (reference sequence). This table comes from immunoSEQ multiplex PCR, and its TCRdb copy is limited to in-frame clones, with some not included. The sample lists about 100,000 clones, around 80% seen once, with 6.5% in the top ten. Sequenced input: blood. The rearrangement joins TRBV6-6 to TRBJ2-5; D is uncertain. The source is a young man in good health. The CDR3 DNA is TGTGCCAGCAGTGTTAAAGAGACCCAGTACTTC. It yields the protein CASSVKETQYF.